The clone carrying this T cell receptor beta chain showed up many times. No antigen is known for it. This sample was taken from a study of CD8+CD57+ T cells in acquired aplastic anemia. Broader study findings: The number of CD8+ CDR3 sequences shared by patients and controls was roughly 30.

CDR3 length: 14 amino acids. CDR1 is SGDLS, CDR2 YYNGEE, per germline. Trimming removed 0 bases from V and 7 bases from J, with 13 bases in between. CD8+CD57+ cell expansion had been shown by flow cytometry in patients chosen for sequencing. Profiling that covered TCR beta VDJ and CDR3 relied on genomic DNA as its template. TCRdb reprocessed the reads via MiXCR and lists one record per CDR3 protein. Of hundreds of thousands of distinct CDR3 sequences in the sample, under 40% were seen once. This clonotype originated in a human donor with aplastic anemia. The chain is built from TRBV9 and TRBJ1-2, with D unresolved. What was sequenced was sorted CD4+, CD8+, or CD8+CD57+ T cells (not recorded which) from PBMCs. CDR3 DNA: TGTGCCAGCAGCGTAGACAGCCGAGGCAGTGGCTACACCTTC. It is translated as CASSVDSRGSGYTF.